The clone carrying this TCR beta chain was observed a few times. The data are from a study of T cells after yellow fever vaccination. This CDR3 has 14 amino acids. The V end lost 4 bases, the J end lost 5 bases, and 12 bases lay between the germline ends. Germline CDR1 and CDR2: MNHNS and SASEGT. TCRdb recomputed calls from the 5' RACE reads with MiXCR, one row per CDR3 protein. In the table there are around 350,000 distinct CDR3 sequences, under 14% of which are singletons. The sample in question was PBMCs, obtained on the day of the first yellow fever vaccination. This receptor was identified in a man younger than 35 who received the YFV17D yellow fever vaccine. V and J are TRBV6-1 and TRBJ1-5; D gene uncertain. The CDR3 protein is CASSALDGYQPQHF. CDR3 nucleotides: TGTGCCAGCAGTGCCCTGGACGGGTATCAGCCCCAGCATTTT.